This T cell receptor beta chain was sequenced during a study of blood T cells in healthy people across ages. General study results and limits: More naive CD4+ cells and higher diversity marked long-lived donors relative to aged donors.

Primers used in a second PCR of about 6 to 11 cycles were a sample-barcoded 5' primer and a J-beta primer mix. A template-switch adaptor that had 12 random nucleotides put a tag on each cDNA molecule. TCRdb reprocessed the 5' RACE reads with MiXCR, giving one entry per CDR3 protein. This sample has about 930,000 distinct CDR3 sequences; under 35% occur once, and the top ten carry about a tenth. CDR3 size: 16 residues. Germline V CDR1 and CDR2: DFQATT, SNEGSKA (reference sequence). V shed 0 bases and J 0 bases; nucleotides not matched to a gene: 6. Peripheral blood from each donor was collected in a volume of approximately 10 milliliters. This clonotype has only a few counts. The antigen is unknown. These sequences were also reported in another study, on T cells of mothers and their children. In that study: Extraction yielded RNA that went, in full, into cDNA synthesis at around 1.5 ug per 15 ul.

The clonotype was recovered from a woman between 40 and 50 years old in good health. V gene TRBV20-1 combines with J gene TRBJ1-2; 8 bases align to TRBD1. Sequenced material: blood. The CDR3 sequence: CSARDIQGASNYGYTF. The DNA for the CDR3 is TGCAGTGCTAGAGATATCCAGGGGGCTTCTAACTATGGCTACACCTTC.